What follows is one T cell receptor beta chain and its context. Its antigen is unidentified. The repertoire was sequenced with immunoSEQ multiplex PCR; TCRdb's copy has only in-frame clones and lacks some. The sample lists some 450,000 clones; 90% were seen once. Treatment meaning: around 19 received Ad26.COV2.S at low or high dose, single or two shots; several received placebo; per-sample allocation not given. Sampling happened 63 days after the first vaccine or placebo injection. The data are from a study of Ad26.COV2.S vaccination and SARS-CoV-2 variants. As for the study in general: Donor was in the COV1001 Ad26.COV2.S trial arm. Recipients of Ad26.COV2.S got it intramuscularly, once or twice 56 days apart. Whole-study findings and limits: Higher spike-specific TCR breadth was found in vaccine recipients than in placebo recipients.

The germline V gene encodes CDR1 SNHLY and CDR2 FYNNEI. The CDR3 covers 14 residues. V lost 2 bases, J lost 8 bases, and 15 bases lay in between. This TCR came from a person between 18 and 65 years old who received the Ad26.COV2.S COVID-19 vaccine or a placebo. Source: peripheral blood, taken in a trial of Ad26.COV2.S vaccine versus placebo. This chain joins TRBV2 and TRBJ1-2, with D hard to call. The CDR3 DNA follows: TGTGCCAGCAGTGAATTACTGGGTTCGGGAGGCTACACCTTC. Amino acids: CASSELLGSGGYTF.